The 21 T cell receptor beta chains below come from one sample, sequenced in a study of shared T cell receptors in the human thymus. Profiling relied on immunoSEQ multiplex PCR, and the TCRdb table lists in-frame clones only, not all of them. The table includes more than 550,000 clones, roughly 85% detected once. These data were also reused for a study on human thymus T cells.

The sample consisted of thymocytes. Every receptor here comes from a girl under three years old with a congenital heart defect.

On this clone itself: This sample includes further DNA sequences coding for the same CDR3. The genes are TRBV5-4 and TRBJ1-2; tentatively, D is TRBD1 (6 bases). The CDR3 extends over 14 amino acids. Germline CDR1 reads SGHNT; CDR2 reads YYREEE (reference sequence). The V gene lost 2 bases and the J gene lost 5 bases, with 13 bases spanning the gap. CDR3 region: CASSFVGGAYGYTF. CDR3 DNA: TGTGCCAGCAGCTTCGTCGGGGGGGCGTATGGCTACACCTTC. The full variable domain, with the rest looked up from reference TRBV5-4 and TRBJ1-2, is ETGVTQSPTHLIKTRGQQVTLRCSSQSGHNTVSWYQQALGQGPQFIFQYYREEENGRGNFPPRFSGLQFPNYSSELNVNALELDDSALYLCASSFVGGAYGYTFGSGTRLTVV.

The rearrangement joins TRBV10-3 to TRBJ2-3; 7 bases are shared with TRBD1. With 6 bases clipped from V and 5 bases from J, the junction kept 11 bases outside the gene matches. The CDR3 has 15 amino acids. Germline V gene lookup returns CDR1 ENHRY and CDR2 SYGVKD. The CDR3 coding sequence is TGTGCCATCAGAGATACAGGGGAGCTCGAAGATACGCAGTATTTT. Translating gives CAIRDTGELEDTQYF.

The CDR3 here is CASSQKNQGYEQYF. The CDR3 DNA reads as TGCGCCAGCAGCCAGAAAAACCAGGGGTACGAGCAGTACTTC. The rearrangement joins TRBV4-1 to TRBJ2-7; D is perhaps TRBD1 (6 bases). Germline CDR1 MGHRA, CDR2 YSYEKL. The V end lost 3 bases, the J end lost 4 bases, and 13 bases lay between the germline ends. The CDR3 runs to 14 residues.

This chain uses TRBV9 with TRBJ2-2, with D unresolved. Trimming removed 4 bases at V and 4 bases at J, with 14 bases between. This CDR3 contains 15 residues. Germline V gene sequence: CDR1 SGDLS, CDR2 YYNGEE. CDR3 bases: TGTGCCAGCAGCCCGGCGAGGAGAGGCACCGGGGAGCTGTTTTTT. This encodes CASSPARRGTGELFF. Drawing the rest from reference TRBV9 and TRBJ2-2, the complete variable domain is DSGVTQTPKHLITATGQRVTLRCSPRSGDLSVYWYQQSLDQGLQFLIQYYNGEERAKGNILERFSAQQFPDLHSELNLSSLELGDSALYFCASSPARRGTGELFFGEGSRLTVL.

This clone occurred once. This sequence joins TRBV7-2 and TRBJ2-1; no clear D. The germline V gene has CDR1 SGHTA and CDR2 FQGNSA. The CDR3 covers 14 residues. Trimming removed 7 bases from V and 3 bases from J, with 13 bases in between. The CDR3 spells CASTQKSSYNEQFF. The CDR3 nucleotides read TGTGCCAGCACCCAGAAGTCTAGCTACAATGAGCAGTTCTTC.

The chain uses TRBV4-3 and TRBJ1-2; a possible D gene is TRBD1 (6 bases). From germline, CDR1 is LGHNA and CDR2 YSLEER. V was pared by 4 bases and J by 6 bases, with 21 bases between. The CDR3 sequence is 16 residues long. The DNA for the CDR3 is TGCGCCAGCAGCCCCTATCCCTCCAACAGGGTAAATGGCTACACCTTC. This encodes CASSPYPSNRVNGYTF.

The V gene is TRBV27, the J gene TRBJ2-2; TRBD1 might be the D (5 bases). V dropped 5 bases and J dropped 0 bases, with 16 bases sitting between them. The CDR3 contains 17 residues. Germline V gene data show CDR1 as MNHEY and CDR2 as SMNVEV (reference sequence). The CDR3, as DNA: TGTGCCAGCAGTCGTGTTATCGACAGCTCGAACACCGGGGAGCTGTTTTTT. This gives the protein CASSRVIDSSNTGELFF.

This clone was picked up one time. The CDR3: CATAIGDFYNSPLHF. The CDR3 coding sequence is TGTGCCACCGCTATCGGGGATTTTTATAATTCACCCCTCCACTTT. This chain uses TRBV15 with TRBJ1-6, with no clear D. Germline-derived CDR1 and CDR2 are LNHNV and YYDKDF (reference sequence). V was clipped by 8 bases and J by 4 bases, with 15 bases between them. The CDR3 runs to 15 residues.

CDR3 in DNA: TGTGCCAGCAGCGCCTACAGGGGCGCCCTAAATTCACCCCTCCACTTT. This sequence encodes CASSAYRGALNSPLHF. The chain carries TRBV9 and TRBJ1-6; 7 bases agree with TRBD1. Germline trimming cut 3 bases from V and 7 bases from J; bases unmatched to any gene: 10. The CDR3 spans 16 residues. The germline gives CDR1 SGDLS, CDR2 YYNGEE.

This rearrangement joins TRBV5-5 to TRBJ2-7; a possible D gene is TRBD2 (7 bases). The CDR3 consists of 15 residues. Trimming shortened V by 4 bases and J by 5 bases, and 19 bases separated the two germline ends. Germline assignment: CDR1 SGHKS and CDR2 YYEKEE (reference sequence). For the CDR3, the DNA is TGTGCCAGCAGCCCGGGGGGCCATTCAAGCAACGAGCAGTACTTC. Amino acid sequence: CASSPGGHSSNEQYF.

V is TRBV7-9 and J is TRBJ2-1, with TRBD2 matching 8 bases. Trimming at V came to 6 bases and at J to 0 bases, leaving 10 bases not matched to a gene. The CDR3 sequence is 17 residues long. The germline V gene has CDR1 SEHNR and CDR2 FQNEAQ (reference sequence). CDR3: CASRSITSGYSYNEQFF. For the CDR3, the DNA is TGTGCCAGCAGGTCCATCACTAGCGGATACTCCTACAATGAGCAGTTCTTC.

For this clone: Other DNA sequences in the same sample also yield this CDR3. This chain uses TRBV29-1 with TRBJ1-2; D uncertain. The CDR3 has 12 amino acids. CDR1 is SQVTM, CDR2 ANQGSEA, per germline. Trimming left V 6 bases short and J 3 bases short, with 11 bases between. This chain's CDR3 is CSVESRDYGYTF. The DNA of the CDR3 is TGCAGCGTAGAGAGCCGGGACTATGGCTACACCTTC.

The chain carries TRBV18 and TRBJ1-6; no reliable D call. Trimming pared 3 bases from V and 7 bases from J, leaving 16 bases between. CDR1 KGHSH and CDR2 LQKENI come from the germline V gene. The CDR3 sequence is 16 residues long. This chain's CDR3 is CASSPFFRDKNSPLHF. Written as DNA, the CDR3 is TGTGCCAGCTCACCTTTCTTCCGGGATAAGAATTCACCCCTCCACTTT.

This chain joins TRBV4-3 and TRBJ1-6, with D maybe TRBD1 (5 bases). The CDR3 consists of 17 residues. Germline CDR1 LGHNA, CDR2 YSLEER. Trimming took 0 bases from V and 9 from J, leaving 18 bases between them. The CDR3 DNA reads TGCGCCAGCAGCCAAGACGTCCTAACCCACGACAGTTCACCCCTCCACTTT. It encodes CASSQDVLTHDSSPLHF.

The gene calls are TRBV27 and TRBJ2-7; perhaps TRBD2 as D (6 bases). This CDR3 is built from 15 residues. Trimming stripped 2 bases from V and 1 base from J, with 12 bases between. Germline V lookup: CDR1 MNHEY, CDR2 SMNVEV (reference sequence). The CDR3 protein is CASSLAGRDSYEQYF. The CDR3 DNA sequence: TGTGCCAGCAGTTTAGCGGGACGAGATTCCTACGAGCAGTACTTC.

Written as DNA, the CDR3 is TGTGCCAGCAGACTTGACACAGGGGTGGATACGCAGTATTTT. Its translation: CASRLDTGVDTQYF. The chain links TRBV6-1 to TRBJ2-3, with 7 bases identical to TRBD1. Germline trimming cut 6 bases from V and 6 bases from J; bases unmatched to any gene: 9. The CDR3 has 14 residues. CDR1 is MNHNS, CDR2 SASEGT, per germline.

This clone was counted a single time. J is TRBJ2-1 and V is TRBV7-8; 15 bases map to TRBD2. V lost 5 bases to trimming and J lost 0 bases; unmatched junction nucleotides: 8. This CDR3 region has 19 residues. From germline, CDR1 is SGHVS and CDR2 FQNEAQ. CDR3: CASSLGTSGGKSSYNEQFF. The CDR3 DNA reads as TGTGCCAGCAGCCTTGGGACTAGCGGGGGGAAGAGCTCCTACAATGAGCAGTTCTTC.

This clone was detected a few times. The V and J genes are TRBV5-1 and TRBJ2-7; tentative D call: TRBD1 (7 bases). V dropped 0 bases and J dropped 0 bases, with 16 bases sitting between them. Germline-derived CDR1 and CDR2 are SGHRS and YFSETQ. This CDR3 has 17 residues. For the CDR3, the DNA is TGCGCCAGCAGCTTGGGTCAGGGGGGTTCAACCTCCTACGAGCAGTACTTC. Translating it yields CASSLGQGGSTSYEQYF.

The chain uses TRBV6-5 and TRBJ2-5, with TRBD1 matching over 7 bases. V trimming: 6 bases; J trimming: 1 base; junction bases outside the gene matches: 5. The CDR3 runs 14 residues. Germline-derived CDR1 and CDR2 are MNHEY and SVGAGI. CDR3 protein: CASSLGQVQETQYF. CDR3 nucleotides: TGTGCCAGCAGCCTAGGACAGGTCCAAGAGACCCAGTACTTC.

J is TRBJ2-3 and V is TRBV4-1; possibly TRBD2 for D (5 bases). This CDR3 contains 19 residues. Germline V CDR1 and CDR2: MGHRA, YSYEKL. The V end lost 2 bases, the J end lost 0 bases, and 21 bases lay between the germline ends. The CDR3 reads CASSQYGLANHLSTDTQYF. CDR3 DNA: TGCGCCAGCAGCCAATATGGACTGGCCAACCATCTAAGCACAGATACGCAGTATTTT.

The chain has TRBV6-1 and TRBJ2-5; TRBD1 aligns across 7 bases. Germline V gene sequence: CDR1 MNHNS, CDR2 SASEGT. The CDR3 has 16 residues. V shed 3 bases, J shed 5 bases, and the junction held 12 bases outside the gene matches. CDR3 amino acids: CASSEGTAPWWETQYF. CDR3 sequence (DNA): TGTGCCAGCAGTGAGGGGACAGCCCCTTGGTGGGAGACCCAGTACTTC.